A single sample is the source of the 22 T cell receptor beta chains below, sequenced in a study of blood T cells in healthy people across ages. Sample-barcoded 5' priming and a J-beta primer mix drove a second PCR of 7 to 11 cycles. TCRdb reprocessed the 5' RACE reads via MiXCR and lists one record per CDR3 protein. This sample has about a million distinct CDR3 sequences; 35% to 40% occur once, and the top ten carry around 13%. The sequenced material came from blood. These receptors were collected from a man between 18 and 29 years old in good health.

The chain links TRBV20-1 to TRBJ1-2; D call uncertain. The CDR3 is 15 amino acids. Germline-derived CDR1 and CDR2 are DFQATT and SNEGSKA (reference sequence). Trimming took off 5 bases at V and 4 bases at J, with 20 bases between the two ends. CDR3 in amino acids: CSADPLQKGSYGYTF. The DNA of the CDR3 is TGCAGTGCTGACCCTCTTCAAAAAGGGAGCTATGGCTACACCTTC.

The chain couples TRBV14 to TRBJ2-1, with D tentatively TRBD2 (7 bases). The germline V and J ends were trimmed by 3 bases and 1 base, with 16 bases remaining between them. Germline CDR1 and CDR2: SGHDN and FVKESK. The CDR3 consists of 17 residues. The CDR3 nucleotides read TGTGCCAGCAGCCAGATAGGGGGGGCCCCTTCCTACAATGAGCAGTTCTTC. Amino acids: CASSQIGGAPSYNEQFF.

The chain combines TRBV7-9 with TRBJ2-3; weak D call: TRBD1 (6 bases). CDR1 and CDR2 from the germline V gene are SEHNR and FQNEAQ (reference sequence). The CDR3 covers 14 residues. The V gene lost 1 base and the J gene lost 10 bases, with 15 bases spanning the gap. In nucleotides, the CDR3 is TGTGCCAGCAGCTTAGTACAGGGCCTACGGGCGCAGTATTTT. As protein: CASSLVQGLRAQYF. Looking up the rest from reference TRBV7-9 and TRBJ2-3 gives the full variable domain: DTGVSQNPRHKITKRGQNVTFRCDPISEHNRLYWYRQTLGQGPEFLTYFQNEAQLEKSRLLSDRFSAERPKGSFSTLEIQRTEQGDSAMYLCASSLVQGLRAQYFGPGTRLTVL.

V and J are TRBV20-1 and TRBJ2-3; 9 bases are shared with TRBD2. There are 14 residues in the CDR3. V shed 1 base, J shed 7 bases, and the junction held 6 bases outside the gene matches. Germline assignment: CDR1 DFQATT and CDR2 SNEGSKA (reference sequence). CDR3 bases: TGCAGTGCTAGAGTTTTTAGCGGGGGAAATACGCAGTATTTT. Translation: CSARVFSGGNTQYF.

This chain connects TRBV28 to TRBJ1-4; unclear D gene. This CDR3 has 15 amino acids. Germline loops: CDR1 MDHEN, CDR2 SYDVKM. V lost 7 bases and J lost 3, with 15 bases in between. For the CDR3, the DNA is TGTGCCAGCACCCCCCTGGGTGATTCTAATGAAAAACTGTTTTTT. This translates into CASTPLGDSNEKLFF.

This chain uses TRBV2 with TRBJ2-5, with D unclear. Between the trimmed V and J ends, which lost 2 bases and 11 bases, there was a span of 15 bases. CDR3 size: 13 residues. Germline assignment: CDR1 SNHLY and CDR2 FYNNEI. CDR3 nucleotides: TGTGCCAGCAGTGAACAGATTGGCAATGAGCAGTACTTC. Translation gives CASSEQIGNEQYF.

This rearrangement joins TRBV4-2 to TRBJ1-1; D ambiguous. Per germline, CDR1 LGHNA and CDR2 YNFKEQ. The CDR3 has 16 amino acids. V was shortened by 0 bases and J by 4 bases, with 15 bases between the two germline ends. This CDR3 is CASSQELEGEGTEAFF. Written as DNA, the CDR3 is TGTGCCAGCAGCCAAGAATTGGAAGGCGAGGGCACTGAAGCTTTCTTT.

The chain links TRBV7-2 to TRBJ1-2; a possible D gene is TRBD1 (6 bases). Per the germline V gene, CDR1 is SGHTA and CDR2 is FQGNSA. The CDR3 is made up of 16 amino acids. V was clipped by 1 base and J by 4 bases, with 16 bases between them. CDR3 DNA sequence: TGTGCCAGCAGCTTAGGAGGGGGAAAAATTGCCTATGGCTACACCTTC. Translated: CASSLGGGKIAYGYTF.

The chain recombines TRBV7-2 with TRBJ2-1, with 8 bases matching TRBD2. This CDR3 is built from 14 residues. The germline V gene has CDR1 SGHTA and CDR2 FQGNSA. V dropped 7 bases and J dropped 1; count of bases not matched to a gene: 3. The CDR3 DNA follows: TGTGCCAGCAATAGCGGGGTTTCCTACAATGAGCAGTTCTTC. Residues: CASNSGVSYNEQFF.

This clonotype came up many times. The V and J genes are TRBV4-3 and TRBJ2-1, with D unresolved. From germline, CDR1 is LGHNA and CDR2 YSLEER. CDR3 length equals 16 residues. Trimming took 0 bases from V and 0 from J, leaving 9 bases between them. In DNA, the CDR3 is TGCGCCAGCAGCCAAGACATCGTTAGCTCCTACAATGAGCAGTTCTTC. It translates to CASSQDIVSSYNEQFF.

Concerning this clonotype itself: One junction end does not reproduce the germline sequence, and a read error may be involved. The chain is built from TRBV2 and TRBJ1-2; tentative D call: TRBD1 (5 bases). Per germline, CDR1 SNHLY and CDR2 FYNNEI. The CDR3 loop spans 13 amino acids. Here the CDR3 DNA reads TGTGCCAGCAGCACGACAGCTAACTATGGCTACACCTTT. It yields the protein CASSTTANYGYTF. The whole variable domain, remainder taken from reference TRBV2 and TRBJ1-2, is EPEVTQTPSHQVTQMGQEVILRCVPISNHLYFYWYRQILGQKVEFLVSFYNNEISEKSEIFDDQFSVERPDGSNFTLKIRSTKLEDSAMYFCASSTTANYGYTFGSGTRLTVV.

As concerns this clonotype: This may be a read error: a much more frequent sequence differs by one nucleotide. The chain carries TRBV29-1 and TRBJ2-3; D could derive from TRBD1 or TRBD2 (5 bases each). This CDR3 comprises 14 residues. The germline CDR1 and CDR2 sequences are SQVTM and ANQGSEA. Trimming took off 4 bases at V and 4 bases at J, with 15 bases between the two ends. CDR3 sequence: CSVGGGLFADTQYF. The CDR3 DNA reads TGCAGCGTTGGGGGCGGACTTTTCGCAGATACGCAGTATTTT.

Only a few counts were recorded for this clonotype. This chain joins TRBV7-9 and TRBJ1-2; TRBD1 matches at 8 bases. V lost 3 bases to trimming and J lost 1 base; unmatched junction nucleotides: 7. The germline V gene encodes CDR1 SEHNR and CDR2 FQNEAQ (reference sequence). This CDR3 has 16 residues. CDR3 sequence: CASSFPGGLNNYGYTF. CDR3 nucleotides: TGTGCCAGCAGCTTCCCAGGGGGCCTTAATAACTATGGCTACACCTTC. The variable domain in full, with the rest retrieved from reference TRBV7-9 and TRBJ1-2, is DTGVSQNPRHKITKRGQNVTFRCDPISEHNRLYWYRQTLGQGPEFLTYFQNEAQLEKSRLLSDRFSAERPKGSFSTLEIQRTEQGDSAMYLCASSFPGGLNNYGYTFGSGTRLTVV.

The chain uses TRBV6-2 or TRBV6-3 and TRBJ2-7; the D is unclear. CDR3 length: 12 residues. V lost 8 bases and J 3 bases, leaving 11 bases between the germline ends. Germline loops: CDR1 MNHEY, CDR2 SVGEGT. CDR3 amino acids: CASAVLGYEQYF. As DNA, the CDR3 is TGTGCCAGCGCCGTATTGGGCTACGAGCAGTACTTC.

V and J are TRBV4-3 and TRBJ2-5, with D possibly being TRBD1 or TRBD2 (6 bases each). This CDR3 is built from 15 residues. V was cut by 1 base and J by 4 bases, with 13 bases left in between. Germline CDR1 LGHNA, CDR2 YSLEER. The CDR3 bases are TGCGCCAGCAGCCAAGGCCGGGGGCTCGGAGAGACCCAGTACTTC. Translated: CASSQGRGLGETQYF.

The V and J genes are TRBV6-1 and TRBJ2-1; no reliable D call. Germline CDR1 is MNHNS and CDR2 is SASEGT. Trimming shortened V by 6 bases and J by 2 bases, and 14 bases separated the two germline ends. The CDR3 spans 15 residues. The CDR3 coding sequence is TGTGCCAGCAGGGCTCGGCTAAAGACCTACAATGAGCAGTTCTTC. It translates to CASRARLKTYNEQFF.

This chain uses TRBV11-2 with TRBJ1-6; D perhaps matches TRBD1 (5 bases). Germline values: CDR1 SGHAT, CDR2 FQNNGV. Trimming left V 0 bases short and J 4 bases short, with 10 bases between. CDR3 length: 16 amino acids. The CDR3 is CASSLDDSFYNSPLHF. The CDR3 DNA follows: TGTGCCAGCAGCTTAGATGACAGTTTTTATAATTCACCCCTCCACTTT.

The count of this clonotype is one. The chain couples TRBV12-3 or TRBV12-4 to TRBJ1-1; D is unclear. The V end lost 3 bases, the J end lost 4 bases, and 12 bases lay between the germline ends. The CDR3 has 14 residues. CDR3 protein: CASSLRHLATEAFF. The CDR3 region has the DNA TGTGCCAGCAGTTTGAGGCACTTAGCCACTGAAGCTTTCTTT.

The rearrangement joins TRBV11-2 to TRBJ2-2; 9 bases align to TRBD1. The germline V gene has CDR1 SGHAT and CDR2 FQNNGV. The CDR3 length is 14 residues. J was trimmed by 9 bases and V by 8 bases; bases with no gene match: 10. This CDR3 reads CASAGTGISWELFF. The CDR3 nucleotides read TGTGCCAGCGCCGGGACAGGGATTTCGTGGGAGCTGTTTTTT.

CDR3 nucleotide sequence: TGTGCCAGCAGCAAAGGGTTGTCAGACCCCGATCGGACTCAGCCCCAGCATTTT. Translation: CASSKGLSDPDRTQPQHF. The J gene is TRBJ1-5, the V gene TRBV21-1. TRBV21-1 is deemed a pseudogene. This CDR3 contains 18 residues.

The V call is TRBV7-8, the J call TRBJ2-1; 11 bases fit TRBD2. Trimming at V came to 5 bases and at J to 3 bases, leaving 9 bases not matched to a gene. The CDR3 spans 17 residues. Germline V gives CDR1 SGHVS, CDR2 FQNEAQ. In nucleotides, the CDR3 is TGTGCCAGCAGCACCAAGACTAGCGGGGTTTTCTACAATGAGCAGTTCTTC. The encoded protein is CASSTKTSGVFYNEQFF. Drawing the rest from reference TRBV7-8 and TRBJ2-1, the complete variable domain is GAGVSQSPRYKVAKRGQDVALRCDPISGHVSLFWYQQALGQGPEFLTYFQNEAQLDKSGLPSDRFFAERPEGSVSTLKIQRTQQEDSAVYLCASSTKTSGVFYNEQFFGPGTRLTVL.

This clonotype was found a few times. The chain has TRBV10-3 and TRBJ2-7; D ambiguous. Looked up from germline, CDR1 is ENHRY and CDR2 is SYGVKD. The CDR3 totals 14 residues. Trimming took off 8 bases at V and 1 base at J, with 15 bases between the two ends. The CDR3 bases are TGTGCCATCCTAGACGAGAGGTTGTCCTACGAGCAGTACTTC. Translating gives CAILDERLSYEQYF.